This T cell receptor beta chain stems from a study of vaccination effects on CD4 cells after COVID-19. Study in general: Samples from two convalescent patients were given 16 days and one week before vaccination.

Germline values: CDR1 GTSNPN, CDR2 SVGIG (reference sequence). The V and J ends lost 2 bases and 4 bases respectively, with 5 bases between them. CDR3 length: 11 amino acids. Antigen-specific CD4+ T cell clonotypes were called by their expansion after viral peptide-pool culture in ViraFEST. The authors isolated CD4+ T cells after nine to eleven days of culture. This person caught SARS-CoV-2 sometime from March to December 2020, and PCR testing confirmed the infection. As concerns this clone: What it recognizes is unknown.

The table came from immunoSEQ multiplex PCR; TCRdb's copy has only in-frame clones and leaves some out. This repertoire shows roughly 70,000 clones, roughly 73% found once; its top ten account for about 4.7%. This receptor was identified in a human donor who had a prior SARS-CoV-2 infection. V is TRBV30 and J is TRBJ2-5; the D is unclear. The sequences come from CD4+ T cells from PBMCs cultured with HIV peptides, collected before COVID-19 vaccination. Subset denoted: HIV-1 Nef peptide pool negative control/reference culture. The CDR3 coding sequence is TGTGCCTGGAGTACGGGAGAGACCCAGTACTTC. It encodes CAWSTGETQYF.